What follows is one T cell receptor beta chain and its context. Its specificity is not known. The sample belongs to a study of blood T cells in healthy people across ages. Study-wide results and limits: The percentage of naive T cells correlated strongly with TCR beta diversity.

Then a second PCR, running roughly 7 to 11 cycles, was carried out with a sample-barcoded 5' primer and a J-beta primer mix. Each CDR3 protein is one row after TCRdb ran MiXCR on the 5' RACE reads. The data show approximately 820,000 distinct CDR3 sequences, more than 40% seen once. Germline CDR1 reads SGHRS; CDR2 reads YFSETQ. V lost 3 bases, J lost 4 bases, and 11 bases lay in between. This CDR3 is built from 13 residues. The sample was blood. The TCR was taken from a man between 60 and 75 years old in good health. The rearrangement links TRBV5-1 to TRBJ2-7; D possibly uses TRBD1 or TRBD2 (5 bases each). CDR3 DNA sequence: TGCGCCAGCAGCTCAGTCGAGGGGTACGAGCAGTACTTC. It codes for CASSSVEGYEQYF.